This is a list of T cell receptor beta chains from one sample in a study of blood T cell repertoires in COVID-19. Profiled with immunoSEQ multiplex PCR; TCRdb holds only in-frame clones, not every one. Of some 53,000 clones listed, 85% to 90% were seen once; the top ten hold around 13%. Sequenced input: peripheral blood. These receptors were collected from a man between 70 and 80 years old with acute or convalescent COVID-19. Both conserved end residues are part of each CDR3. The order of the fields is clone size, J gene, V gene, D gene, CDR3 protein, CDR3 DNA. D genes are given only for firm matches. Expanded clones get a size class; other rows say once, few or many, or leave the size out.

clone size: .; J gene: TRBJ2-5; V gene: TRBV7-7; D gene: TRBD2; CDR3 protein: CASSPRASGGGTQYF; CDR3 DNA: TGTGCTAGCAGCCCACGTGCTAGCGGGGGCGGGACCCAGTACTTC
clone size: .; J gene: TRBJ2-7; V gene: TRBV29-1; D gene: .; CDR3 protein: CSAAEAPRPYEQYF; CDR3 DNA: TGCAGCGCCGCAGAGGCTCCCCGACCCTACGAGCAGTACTTC
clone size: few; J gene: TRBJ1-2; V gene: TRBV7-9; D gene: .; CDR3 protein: CASSLRSGSDGYTF; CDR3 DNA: TGTGCCAGCAGCTTAAGATCCGGTTCGGATGGCTACACCTTC
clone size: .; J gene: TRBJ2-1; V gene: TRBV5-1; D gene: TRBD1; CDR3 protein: CASSFQGADNEQFF; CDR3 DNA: TGCGCCAGCAGCTTCCAGGGGGCCGACAATGAGCAGTTCTTC
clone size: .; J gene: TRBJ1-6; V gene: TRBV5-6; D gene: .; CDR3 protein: CASSGGGSGQESPLHF; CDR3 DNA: TGTGCCAGCAGCGGTGGAGGGTCAGGGCAGGAATCACCCCTCCACTTT
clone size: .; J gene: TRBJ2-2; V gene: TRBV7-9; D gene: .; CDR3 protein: CASRPVNGGHDTGELFF; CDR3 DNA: TGTGCCAGCAGGCCAGTCAACGGGGGGCACGACACCGGGGAGCTGTTTTTT
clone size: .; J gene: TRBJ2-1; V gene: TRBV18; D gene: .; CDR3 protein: CASSRERSNEQFF; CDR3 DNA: TGTGCCAGCTCTCGGGAGAGATCCAATGAGCAGTTCTTC
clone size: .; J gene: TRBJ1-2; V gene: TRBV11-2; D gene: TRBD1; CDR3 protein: CASSLAQQGALYGYTF; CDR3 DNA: TGTGCCAGCAGCTTAGCCCAACAGGGGGCTCTCTATGGCTACACCTTC
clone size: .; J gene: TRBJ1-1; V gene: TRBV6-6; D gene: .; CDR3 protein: CASSPDRQNTEAFF; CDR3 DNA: TGTGCCAGCAGCCCGGACAGACAGAACACTGAAGCTTTCTTT
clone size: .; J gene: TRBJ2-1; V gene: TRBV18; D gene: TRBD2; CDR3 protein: CASSPPNGGASYNEQFF; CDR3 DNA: TGTGCCAGCTCACCGCCCAACGGGGGGGCATCCTACAATGAGCAGTTCTTC
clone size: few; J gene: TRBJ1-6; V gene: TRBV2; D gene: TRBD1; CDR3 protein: CASSEDGQGNSPLHF; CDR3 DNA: TGTGCCAGCAGTGAGGATGGACAGGGGAATTCACCCCTCCACTTT
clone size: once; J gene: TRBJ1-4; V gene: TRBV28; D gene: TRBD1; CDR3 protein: CASSKGGQREKLFF; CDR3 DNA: TGTGCCAGCAGCAAGGGGGGACAGCGGGAAAAACTGTTTTTT
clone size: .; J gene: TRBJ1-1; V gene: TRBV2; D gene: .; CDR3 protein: CASTLRSAGPTEAFF; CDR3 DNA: TGTGCCAGCACCCTGAGGTCGGCAGGGCCCACTGAAGCTTTCTTT
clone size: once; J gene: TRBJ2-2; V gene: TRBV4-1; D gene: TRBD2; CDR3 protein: CASSFGLATTGELFF; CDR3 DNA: TGCGCCAGCAGCTTCGGACTAGCGACCACCGGGGAGCTGTTTTTT
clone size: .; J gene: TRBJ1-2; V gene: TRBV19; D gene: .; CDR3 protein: CASRSGVLGYTF; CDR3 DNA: TGTGCCAGTAGGAGCGGGGTTTTGGGCTACACCTTC
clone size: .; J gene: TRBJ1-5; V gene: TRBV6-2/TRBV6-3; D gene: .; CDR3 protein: CASNYAGESNQPQHF; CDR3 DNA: TGTGCCAGCAATTATGCAGGGGAGAGCAATCAGCCCCAGCATTTT
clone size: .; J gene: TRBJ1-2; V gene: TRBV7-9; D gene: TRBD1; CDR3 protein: CASTSLEGTGGANYGYTF; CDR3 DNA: TGTGCCAGCACCAGCTTAGAGGGGACAGGGGGCGCTAACTATGGCTACACCTTC
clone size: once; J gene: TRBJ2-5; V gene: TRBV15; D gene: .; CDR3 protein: CATSRQRAGQQTQYF; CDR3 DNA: TGTGCCACCAGCCGACAAAGAGCGGGCCAACAGACCCAGTACTTC
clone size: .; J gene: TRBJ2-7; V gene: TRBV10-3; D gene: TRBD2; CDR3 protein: CAISELGLAGGPDEQYF; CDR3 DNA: TGTGCCATCAGTGAACTGGGACTAGCGGGAGGGCCTGACGAGCAGTACTTC
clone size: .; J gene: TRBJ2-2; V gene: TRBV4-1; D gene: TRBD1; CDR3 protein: CASSQGLSGTGGANTGELFF; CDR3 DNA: TGCGCCAGCAGCCAAGGCCTATCCGGGACAGGGGGCGCGAACACCGGGGAGCTGTTTTTT
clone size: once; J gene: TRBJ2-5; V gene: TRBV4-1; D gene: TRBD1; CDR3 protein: CASSHLGGRETQYF; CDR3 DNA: TGCGCCAGCAGCCATTTAGGGGGCAGGGAGACCCAGTACTTC
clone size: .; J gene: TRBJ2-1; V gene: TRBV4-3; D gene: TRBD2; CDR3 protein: CASSELAGSYNEQFF; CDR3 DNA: TGCGCCAGCAGCGAATTAGCGGGGTCCTACAATGAGCAGTTCTTC
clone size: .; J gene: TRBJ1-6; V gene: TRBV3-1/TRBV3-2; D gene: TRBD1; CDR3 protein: CASSQDVLQGDGYSPLHF; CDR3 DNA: TGTGCCAGCAGCCAAGATGTTCTACAGGGGGATGGGTATTCACCCCTCCACTTT
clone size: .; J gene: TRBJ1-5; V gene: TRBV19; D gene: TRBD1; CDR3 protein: CASSSPGQGGQPQHF; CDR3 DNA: TGTGCCAGTAGTAGTCCGGGACAGGGCGGTCAGCCCCAGCATTTT
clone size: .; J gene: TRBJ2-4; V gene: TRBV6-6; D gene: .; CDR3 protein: CASSRFPYQGNGTKNIQYF; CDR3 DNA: TGTGCCAGCAGTCGATTCCCGTATCAGGGGAACGGAACCAAAAACATTCAGTACTTC
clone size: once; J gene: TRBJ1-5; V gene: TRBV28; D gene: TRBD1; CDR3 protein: CASRQGAQPQHF; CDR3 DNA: TGTGCCAGCAGACAGGGGGCTCAGCCCCAGCATTTT
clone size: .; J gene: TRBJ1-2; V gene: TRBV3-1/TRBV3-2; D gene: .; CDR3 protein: CASSQQAGRGYTF; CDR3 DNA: TGTGCCAGCAGCCAACAGGCGGGACGTGGCTACACCTTC
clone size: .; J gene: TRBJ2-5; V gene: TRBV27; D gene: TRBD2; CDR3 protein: CASSLLAGGQETQYF; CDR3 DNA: TGTGCCAGCAGTTTACTAGCGGGGGGCCAAGAGACCCAGTACTTC
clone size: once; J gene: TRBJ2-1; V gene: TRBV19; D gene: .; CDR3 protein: CASTPTVYSYNEQFF; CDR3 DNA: TGTGCCAGCACCCCGACAGTCTACTCCTACAATGAGCAGTTCTTC
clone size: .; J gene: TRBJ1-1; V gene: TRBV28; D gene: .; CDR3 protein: CASSPQANTEAFF; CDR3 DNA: TGTGCCAGCAGCCCCCAGGCAAACACTGAAGCTTTCTTT
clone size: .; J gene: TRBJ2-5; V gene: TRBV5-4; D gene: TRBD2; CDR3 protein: CASSLGGGSGRKTQYF; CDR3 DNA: TGTGCCAGCAGCTTGGGCGGAGGGAGCGGGAGAAAGACCCAGTACTTC
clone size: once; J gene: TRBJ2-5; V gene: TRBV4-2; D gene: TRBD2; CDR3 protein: CASSQDDPTAGGQETQYF; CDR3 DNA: TGTGCCAGCAGCCAAGATGACCCAACAGCGGGGGGGCAGGAGACCCAGTACTTC
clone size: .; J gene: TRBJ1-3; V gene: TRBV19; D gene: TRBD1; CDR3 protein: CASSIPGQGGNTIYF; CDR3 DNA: TGTGCCAGTAGTATCCCCGGACAGGGGGGAAACACCATATATTTT
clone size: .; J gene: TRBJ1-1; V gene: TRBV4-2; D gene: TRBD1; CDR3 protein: CASSQALGQGSTEAFF; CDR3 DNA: TGTGCCAGCAGCCAAGCCCTAGGACAGGGTAGCACTGAAGCTTTCTTT
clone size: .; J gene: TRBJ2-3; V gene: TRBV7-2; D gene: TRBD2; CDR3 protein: CASNLAGGRTDTQYF; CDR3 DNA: TGTGCCAGCAACTTAGCGGGAGGAAGAACAGATACGCAGTATTTT
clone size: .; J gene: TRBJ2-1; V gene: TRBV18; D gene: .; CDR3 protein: CASSPQGGSYNEQFF; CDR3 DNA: TGTGCCAGCTCGCCGCAGGGGGGCTCCTACAATGAGCAGTTCTTC
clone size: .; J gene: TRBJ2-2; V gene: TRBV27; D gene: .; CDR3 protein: CASSPDRRLTGGELFF; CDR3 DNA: TGTGCCAGTTCCCCTGACAGGAGACTAACGGGCGGGGAGCTGTTTTTT
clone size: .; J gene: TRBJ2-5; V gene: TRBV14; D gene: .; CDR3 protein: CASSLYAAGGQETQYF; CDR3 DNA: TGTGCCAGCAGCCTTTACGCGGCAGGGGGGCAAGAGACCCAGTACTTC
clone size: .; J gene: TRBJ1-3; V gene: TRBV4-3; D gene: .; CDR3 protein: CASSQEFSSGNTIYF; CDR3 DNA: TGCGCCAGCAGCCAAGAATTCAGCTCTGGAAACACCATATATTTT
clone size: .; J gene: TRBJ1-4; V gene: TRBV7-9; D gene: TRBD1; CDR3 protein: CASSPSRDRGRREKLFF; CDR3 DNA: TGTGCCAGCAGCCCATCCCGGGACAGGGGCCGACGGGAAAAACTGTTTTTT
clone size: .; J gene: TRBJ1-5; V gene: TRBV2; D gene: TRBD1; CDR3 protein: CASRRTGGTQPQHF; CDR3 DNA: TGTGCCAGCAGGAGGACAGGGGGAACTCAGCCCCAGCATTTT
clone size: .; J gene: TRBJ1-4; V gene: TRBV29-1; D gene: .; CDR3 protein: CSAVPGEGEKLFF; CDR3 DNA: TGCAGCGCAGTCCCAGGGGAAGGTGAAAAACTGTTTTTT
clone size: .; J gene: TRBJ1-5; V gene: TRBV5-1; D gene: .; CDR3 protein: CASSLASGAHQPQHF; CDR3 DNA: TGCGCCAGCAGCTTGGCGTCAGGGGCCCATCAGCCCCAGCATTTT
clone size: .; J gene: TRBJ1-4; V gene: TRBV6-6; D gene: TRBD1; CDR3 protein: CASNSGTGVEKLFF; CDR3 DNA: TGTGCCAGCAATTCCGGGACAGGGGTGGAAAAACTGTTTTTT
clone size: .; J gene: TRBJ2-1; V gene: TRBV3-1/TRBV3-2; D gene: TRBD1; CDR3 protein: CASSRVTGAIQLNEQFF; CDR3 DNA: TGTGCCAGCAGCCGAGTAACAGGGGCGATCCAACTTAATGAGCAGTTCTTC
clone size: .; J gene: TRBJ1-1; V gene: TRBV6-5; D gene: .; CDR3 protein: CASYFTGLNTEAFF; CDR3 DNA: TGTGCCAGCTACTTCACAGGGCTGAACACTGAAGCTTTCTTT
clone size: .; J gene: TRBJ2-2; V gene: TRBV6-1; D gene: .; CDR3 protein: CASSEPGGMAGELFF; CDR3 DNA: TGTGCCAGCAGTGAACCGGGGGGCATGGCCGGGGAGCTGTTTTTT
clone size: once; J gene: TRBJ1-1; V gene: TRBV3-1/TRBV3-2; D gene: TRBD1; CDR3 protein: CASSLTSDRDIIINTEAFF; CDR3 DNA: TGTGCCAGCAGCCTAACTTCGGACAGGGACATCATCATCAACACTGAAGCTTTCTTT
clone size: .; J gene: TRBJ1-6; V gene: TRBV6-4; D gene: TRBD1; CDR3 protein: CASNNWDSLNSPLHF; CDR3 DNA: TGTGCCAGCAATAATTGGGACAGCCTAAATTCACCCCTCCACTTT
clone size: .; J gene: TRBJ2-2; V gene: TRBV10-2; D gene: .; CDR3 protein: CASRVTANTGELFF; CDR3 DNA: TGCGCCAGCAGGGTCACAGCGAACACCGGGGAGCTGTTTTTT
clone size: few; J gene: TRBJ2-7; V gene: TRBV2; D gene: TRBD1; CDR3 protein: CASTGTGFHEQYF; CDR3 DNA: TGTGCCAGCACCGGGACAGGGTTCCACGAGCAGTACTTC
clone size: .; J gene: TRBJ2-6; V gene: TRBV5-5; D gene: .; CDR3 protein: CASSFTGTSGANVLTF; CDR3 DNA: TGTGCCAGCAGCTTTACAGGGACCTCTGGGGCCAACGTCCTGACTTTC